This T cell receptor beta chain was captured by sequencing in a study of T cell responses to AZD1222 COVID-19 vaccine (dated by TCRdb to the early 2020s). Some background on the complete study: AZD1222 recipients whose second dose came at about 4 weeks and those whose second dose came at about 12 weeks were combined into one group, since spike-specific TCR depth and breadth did not differ between the two schedules. TCR sequencing was performed for roughly 240 trial participants, of whom roughly 200 were given two doses of AZD1222 and around 25 were given two doses of MenACWY control vaccine. Trial participants were enrolled by age into subgroups of 18-55, 56-69 and 70-plus years, and approximately 150, 30 and 60 TCR-sequenced participants, respectively, were included in these subgroups. Overall study results and their limits: After two AZD1222 doses, spike-specific TCR breadth and depth were significantly higher than at day 0 and than in MenACWY recipients. Reportedly, almost half of the unique spike-specific TCRs recognized epitopes lying outside the regions that are mutated in the B.1.351 and B.1.1.7 variants. The whole spike protein was spanned by vaccine-associated CD4 TCRs, and dominant responses were seen in regions 160-218 and 743-854. Conclusions about previously exposed vaccinees are limited because only a handful of AZD1222 recipients were SARS-CoV-2 seropositive at baseline. Because no day 14 peak-response samples were available, the repertoires could be characterized only after the peak T cell response. The 56-69-year group was small, and its depth increase did not reach significance, likely because of low power. Participants were mostly white British, with more females than males. The authors suggested clonal diversity may have been underestimated.

About this clone: Its antigen remains unidentified. It has no much larger one-base neighbor in the sample; base qualities were not kept.

The CDR3 regions of human TCRbeta chains were analyzed by immunosequencing. Regarding the original processing steps: Repertoire TCRs were matched against a reference library of SARS-CoV-2-specific TCRs generated with the MIRA antigen-specificity platform. Breadth was defined as the fraction of unique TCRs that were SARS-CoV-2-associated. Depth was defined as the fraction of total T cells that were SARS-CoV-2-associated. Using the MIRA data, each spike-specific TCR was mapped to the spike region that the TCR reacts to and placed in a CD4 or CD8 class. Log10-transformed breadth and depth values were compared by one-way ANOVA with Sidak's multiple comparisons tests. TCRdb mirrors the immuneACCESS table, restricted to in-frame sequences. Some clones are absent from its copies; in checked studies, under half trace to an unresolved V gene, and the reason for the others is unknown. V and J calls plus clone size are reproduced from that table; the DNA served to infer D and trimming. The sample table shows about 120,000 clones, and about 90% are seen once. Of the sample, under 1.2% is held by the ten largest clones.

The label giving this sample's time point can be read as: baseline before first vaccination. The vaccinee samples were drawn from two UK trials, COV001 and COV002, one of which was a single-blind randomized controlled phase 2/3 trial testing AZD1222 (ChAdOx1 nCoV-19) in healthy adults. Trial participant PBMC samples were collected at day 0 and day 28 after the second dose for TCRbeta chain sequencing. This sample comprised peripheral blood, obtained on day 0 of AZD1222 vaccination. This clonotype was obtained from an adult in good health.

CDR3 protein: CASSPVHNEQFF. The bases are TGTGCCAGCAGCCCCGTTCACAATGAGCAGTTCTTC. The sequence joins TRBV7-9 to TRBJ2-1, with the D segment identity uncertain. V is cut by 5 bases and J by 5 bases, and the space between the germline ends is 7 bases. The CDR3, cysteine through phenylalanine, is 12 amino acids long. CDR3 DNA only is kept here, 36 bases in frame from base 1. CDR1 SEHNR and CDR2 FQNEAQ were looked up in the germline V gene (reference sequence). The full variable domain, completed from the reference TRBV7-9 and TRBJ2-1 proteins outside the CDR3, reads DTGVSQNPRHKITKRGQNVTFRCDPISEHNRLYWYRQTLGQGPEFLTYFQNEAQLEKSRLLSDRFSAERPKGSFSTLEIQRTEQGDSAMYLCASSPVHNEQFFGPGTRLTVL.